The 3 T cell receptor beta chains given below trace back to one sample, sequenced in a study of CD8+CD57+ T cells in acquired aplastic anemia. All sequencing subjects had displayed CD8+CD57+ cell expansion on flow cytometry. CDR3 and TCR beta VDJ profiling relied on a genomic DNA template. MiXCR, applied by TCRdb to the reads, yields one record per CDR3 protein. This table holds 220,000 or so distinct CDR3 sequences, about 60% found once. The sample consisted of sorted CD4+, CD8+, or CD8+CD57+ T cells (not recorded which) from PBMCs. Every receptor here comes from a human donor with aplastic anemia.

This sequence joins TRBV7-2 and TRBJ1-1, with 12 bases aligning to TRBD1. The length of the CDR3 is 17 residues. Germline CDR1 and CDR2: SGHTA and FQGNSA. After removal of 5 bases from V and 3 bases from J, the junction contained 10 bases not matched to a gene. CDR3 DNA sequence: TGTGCCAGCAGCCCCCGGGACAGGGGGCTTTCGGACACTGAAGCTTTCTTT. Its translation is CASSPRDRGLSDTEAFF.

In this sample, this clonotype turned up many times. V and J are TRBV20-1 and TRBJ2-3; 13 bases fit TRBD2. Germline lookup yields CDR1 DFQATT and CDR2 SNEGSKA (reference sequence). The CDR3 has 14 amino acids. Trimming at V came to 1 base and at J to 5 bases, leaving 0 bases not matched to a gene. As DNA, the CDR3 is TGCAGTGCTAGAGGGACTAGCGGGGGAGATACGCAGTATTTT. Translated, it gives CSARGTSGGDTQYF.

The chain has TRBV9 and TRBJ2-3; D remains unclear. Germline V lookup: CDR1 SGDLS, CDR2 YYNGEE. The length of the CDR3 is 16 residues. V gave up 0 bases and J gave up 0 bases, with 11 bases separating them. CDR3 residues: CASSVGTGQSTDTQYF. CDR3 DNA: TGTGCCAGCAGCGTAGGGACGGGTCAAAGCACAGATACGCAGTATTTT.